Described below is a single TCR beta chain sequence and its context. Its specificity is unknown. These data come from a study of cytomegalovirus exposure and HLA in healthy donors. General study findings and limits: Near-uniform donor sequencing depth was presumed by presence/absence analyses. Most TCR sequences showed up rarely, but some public TCRs showed up in many donors.

The study ran its PCR with 60 Vbeta and 13 Jbeta primers. Profiled with immunoSEQ multiplex PCR; TCRdb holds only in-frame clones, not every one. The sample records around 190,000 clones, approximately 86% being singletons. The CDR3 is 14 amino acids. V was shortened by 6 bases and J by 0 bases, with 12 bases between the two germline ends. CDR1 and CDR2 (germline): LNHDA, SQIVND (reference sequence). Donors likely had unrecorded immune exposures despite being nominally healthy when sampled. This receptor was obtained from a woman in her twenties or thirties in good health and CMV-seronegative. What was sequenced was PBMCs. This sequence joins TRBV19 and TRBJ2-7, with unresolved D. The CDR3 here is CASSSQRTSYEQYF. The CDR3 region has the DNA TGTGCCAGTAGCTCCCAGCGTACCTCCTACGAGCAGTACTTC.